The clone carrying this T cell receptor (beta chain) appeared many times. Its antigen is currently unknown. This sample was taken from a study of T cells in Graves' hyperthyroidism and ophthalmopathy. Study-wide results and caveats: A model of 13 V-J pairs discriminated ophthalmopathy from stable hyperthyroidism.

There were TCR beta CDR3 regions amplified from RNA transcripts. Researchers ran a first-round RT-PCR on the TCR CDR3 using the HTBI primer set. TCRdb used MiXCR to reprocess the multiplex PCR reads, holding one entry per CDR3 protein. Of about 200,000 distinct CDR3 sequences in the sample, roughly 18% were seen once. The CDR3 has 12 amino acids. Deletions cut 3 bases from V and 11 bases from J, with 12 bases between. The germline gives CDR1 SEHNR, CDR2 FQNEAQ (reference sequence). The sample was blood. This chain connects TRBV7-9 to TRBJ2-3; D is unclear. This sequence originates from a man between 45 and 60 years old with Graves' hyperthyroidism. The DNA for the CDR3 is TGTGCCAGCAGCTTCGGACGGACGATGCAGTATTTT. This encodes CASSFGRTMQYF.